In this sample, the clone carrying this T cell receptor (beta chain) turned up once. The source of the sample is a study of blood T cell repertoires in COVID-19. Unmatched junction bases numbered 4, after V lost 6 bases and J lost 0 bases. CDR1 is MNHNY and CDR2 is SVGAGI in the germline V gene (reference sequence). CDR3 size: 15 residues. Using immunoSEQ multiplex PCR, the repertoire was profiled, and TCRdb retains in-frame clones only, with some absent. The sample includes fewer than 150,000 clones, 70% to 80% of them seen just once. J is TRBJ2-7 and V is TRBV6-6; 11 nucleotides align to TRBD1. Sequencing was performed on peripheral blood. The TCR sequence derives from a human donor in a cohort sampled during active COVID-19. CDR3 loop: CASRGQGVSSYEQYF. The CDR3 region has the DNA TGTGCCAGCAGGGGACAGGGGGTCAGCTCCTACGAGCAGTACTTC.